One and the same sample provided the 19 T cell receptor beta chains below, sequenced in a study of blood T cell repertoires in COVID-19. The table came from immunoSEQ multiplex PCR; TCRdb's copy has only in-frame clones and leaves some out. The repertoire consists of some 290,000 clones, with around nine tenths occurring once and the leading ten covering around 4.2%. The sample comprised PBMCs or T cells enriched from blood (not recorded which). Receptors originate from a woman in her thirties who had been exposed to COVID-19.

J is TRBJ2-5 and V is TRBV13; TRBD1 aligns across 7 bases. CDR1 PRHDT and CDR2 FYEKMQ come from the germline V gene (reference sequence). Trimming cost V 5 bases and J 6 bases; bases outside gene matches: 9. The CDR3 contains 14 residues. CDR3: CASSLTGAGQTQYF. DNA of the CDR3: TGTGCCAGCAGCCTAACAGGGGCCGGACAGACCCAGTACTTC.

The CDR3 DNA reads TGCGCCAGCAGCTTGGGTCCACAGGGTCGTGATGAAGCTTTCTTT. It yields the protein CASSLGPQGRDEAFF. V and J are TRBV5-1 and TRBJ1-1; weak D call: TRBD1 (6 bases). The V end lost 0 bases, the J end lost 7 bases, and 16 bases lay between the germline ends. Germline values: CDR1 SGHRS, CDR2 YFSETQ. This CDR3 has 15 amino acids.

The chain carries TRBV2 and TRBJ1-5; possibly TRBD1 for D (6 bases). Germline-derived CDR1 and CDR2 are SNHLY and FYNNEI. CDR3 length: 16 amino acids. Trimming removed 2 bases from V and 3 bases from J, with 14 bases in between. The CDR3 bases are TGTGCCAGCAGTGAAAGAGGCAGGGGAATCAATCAGCCCCAGCATTTT. Protein sequence: CASSERGRGINQPQHF. Full variable domain (missing parts from reference TRBV2 and TRBJ1-5): EPEVTQTPSHQVTQMGQEVILRCVPISNHLYFYWYRQILGQKVEFLVSFYNNEISEKSEIFDDQFSVERPDGSNFTLKIRSTKLEDSAMYFCASSERGRGINQPQHFGDGTRLSIL.

The chain recombines TRBV24-1 with TRBJ1-2; D unresolved. The CDR3 extends over 13 amino acids. Trimming left V 4 bases short and J 8 bases short, with 13 bases between. Germline assignment: CDR1 KGHDR and CDR2 SFDVKD. Written as DNA, the CDR3 is TGTGCCACCAGTGAGGGAGGGAATGGCGGCTACACCTTC. Protein product: CATSEGGNGGYTF.

This chain connects TRBV2 to TRBJ1-1; D might be TRBD1 (5 bases). The CDR3 is 13 residues long. Germline V gives CDR1 SNHLY, CDR2 FYNNEI. Trimming pared 6 bases from V and 2 bases from J, leaving 10 bases between. CDR3 sequence (DNA): TGTGCCAGCAGGGGAGGGGACAACACTGAAGCTTTCTTT. This encodes CASRGGDNTEAFF.

This clone was recorded only once. The V call is TRBV30, the J call TRBJ2-3, with TRBD2 identical over 9 bases. There are 12 residues in the CDR3. Germline V gives CDR1 GTSNPN, CDR2 SVGIG (reference sequence). With V trimmed by 3 bases and J by 6 bases, 1 base remained unmatched. The CDR3 here is CAWSAGGDTQYF. The CDR3 region has the DNA TGTGCCTGGAGCGCGGGAGGGGATACGCAGTATTTT.

The V call is TRBV2, the J call TRBJ1-5; 9 bases are shared with TRBD1. Per germline, CDR1 SNHLY and CDR2 FYNNEI. After removal of 5 bases from V and 3 bases from J, the junction contained 5 bases not matched to a gene. This CDR3 comprises 15 residues. CDR3 in amino acids: CASSPGQGNNQPQHF. CDR3 coding DNA: TGTGCCAGCAGTCCGGGACAGGGTAACAATCAGCCCCAGCATTTT. Filled out from reference TRBV2 and TRBJ1-5, the complete variable domain reads EPEVTQTPSHQVTQMGQEVILRCVPISNHLYFYWYRQILGQKVEFLVSFYNNEISEKSEIFDDQFSVERPDGSNFTLKIRSTKLEDSAMYFCASSPGQGNNQPQHFGDGTRLSIL.

The V and J genes are TRBV12-3 or TRBV12-4 and TRBJ1-2; tentatively, D is TRBD1 (6 bases). Trimming stripped 6 bases from V and 8 bases from J, with 13 bases between. The CDR3 runs to 12 residues. The CDR3: CASRPQGSGYTF. CDR3 sequence (DNA): TGTGCCAGCAGACCCCAGGGGAGCGGCTACACCTTC.

The V and J genes are TRBV19 and TRBJ1-2; 7 positions match TRBD1. Germline V gene sequence: CDR1 LNHDA, CDR2 SQIVND (reference sequence). This CDR3 is 15 amino acids long. V trimming: 9 bases; J trimming: 2 bases; junction bases outside the gene matches: 12. CDR3 in amino acids: CASTLNTGANYGYTF. CDR3 coding DNA: TGTGCCAGCACTCTCAATACAGGGGCCAACTATGGCTACACCTTC. Full variable domain (remainder filled in from reference TRBV19 and TRBJ1-2): DGGITQSPKYLFRKEGQNVTLSCEQNLNHDAMYWYRQDPGQGLRLIYYSQIVNDFQKGDIAEGYSVSREKKESFPLTVTSAQKNPTAFYLCASTLNTGANYGYTFGSGTRLTVV.

CDR3 nucleotide sequence: TGTGCCAGCAGCGTAGCAGTGGGGGGAAACTATGGCTACACCTTC. Residues: CASSVAVGGNYGYTF. The chain is built from TRBV9 and TRBJ1-2; weak D call: TRBD1 (5 bases). The CDR3 runs 15 residues. Trimming cost V 0 bases and J 2 bases, with 11 bases left between them. The germline V gene has CDR1 SGDLS and CDR2 YYNGEE.

V usage is TRBV7-2 and J usage is TRBJ2-7, with 8 bases fitting TRBD1. CDR3 length equals 14 residues. CDR1 is SGHTA and CDR2 is FQGNSA in the germline V gene. After removal of 3 bases from V and 3 bases from J, the junction contained 4 bases not matched to a gene. CDR3 residues: CASSFHRGSYEQYF. CDR3 bases: TGTGCCAGCAGCTTTCACAGGGGGAGCTACGAGCAGTACTTC. Complete variable domain (other parts from reference TRBV7-2 and TRBJ2-7): GAGVSQSPSNKVTEKGKDVELRCDPISGHTALYWYRQSLGQGLEFLIYFQGNSAPDKSGLPSDRFSAERTGGSVSTLTIQRTQQEDSAVYLCASSFHRGSYEQYFGPGTRLTVT.

The CDR3: CASSAVNSGNTIYF. CDR3 bases: TGTGCCAGCAGCGCGGTGAACTCTGGAAACACCATATATTTT. The V and J genes are TRBV3-1 (or the pseudogene TRBV3-2) and TRBJ1-3; D is unresolved. The CDR3 runs 14 residues. V was clipped by 5 bases and J by 0 bases, with 8 bases between them. Per the germline V gene, CDR1 is LGHDT and CDR2 is YNNKEL (reference sequence).

The V gene is TRBV6-2 or TRBV6-3, the J gene TRBJ2-5; the D gene is possibly TRBD2 (6 bases). V shed 5 bases and J shed 4 bases, with 17 bases lying between them. The germline V gene has CDR1 MNHEY and CDR2 SVGEGT. The CDR3 sequence is 15 residues long. The CDR3 sequence: CASSTGLQWGETQYF. The CDR3 DNA sequence: TGTGCCAGCAGTACGGGACTCCAGTGGGGAGAGACCCAGTACTTC.

The chain couples TRBV2 to TRBJ2-5, with 7 bases aligning to TRBD2. CDR3 length: 15 amino acids. The germline V gene has CDR1 SNHLY and CDR2 FYNNEI. Trimming cost V 7 bases and J 0 bases; bases outside gene matches: 8. The CDR3 loop is CASMRWTSDQETQYF. As DNA, the CDR3 is TGTGCCAGCATGAGGTGGACTAGTGACCAAGAGACCCAGTACTTC.

The rearrangement joins TRBV4-2 to TRBJ2-2; 9 positions agree with TRBD2. CDR1 LGHNA and CDR2 YNFKEQ come from the germline V gene. J gave up 0 bases and V 1 base, and 12 bases lay outside the gene matches. There are 20 residues in the CDR3. CDR3 amino acids: CASSQGGGSSGGPNTGELFF. The CDR3, as DNA: TGTGCCAGCAGCCAAGGAGGTGGGAGTAGCGGGGGCCCGAACACCGGGGAGCTGTTTTTT.

The DNA for the CDR3 is TGCGCCAGCAGCTTGGGGTGGCCGGGACAGGGCCCAATGTCCTCTGGAAACACCATATATTTT. It specifies CASSLGWPGQGPMSSGNTIYF. V gene TRBV5-1 combines with J gene TRBJ1-3; 9 positions agree with TRBD1. The CDR3 contains 21 residues. Germline V gene lookup returns CDR1 SGHRS and CDR2 YFSETQ. V lost 0 bases to trimming and J lost 0 bases; unmatched junction nucleotides: 16.

The chain recombines TRBV5-1 with TRBJ2-2; D remains ambiguous. The germline V gene encodes CDR1 SGHRS and CDR2 YFSETQ. With 0 bases removed from V and 3 bases from J, the gap between germline ends came to 6 bases. This CDR3 region has 14 residues. The CDR3 DNA reads TGCGCCAGCAGCTTGGCCGGGTACACCGGGGAGCTGTTTTTT. This codes for CASSLAGYTGELFF.

This chain links TRBV3-1 (or the pseudogene TRBV3-2) with TRBJ1-1, with D perhaps TRBD1 (5 bases). CDR1 and CDR2 (germline): LGHDT, YNNKEL (reference sequence). This CDR3 is built from 14 residues. V was shortened by 3 bases and J by 5 bases, with 13 bases between the two germline ends. The CDR3 is CASSQGGRETEAFF. CDR3 coding DNA: TGTGCCAGCAGCCAGGGGGGTCGAGAAACTGAAGCTTTCTTT.

The chain joins TRBV18 to TRBJ1-2, with 9 positions matching TRBD1. The CDR3 is made up of 16 amino acids. V lost 2 bases and J lost 3; bases outside the gene matches: 7. Looked up from germline, CDR1 is KGHSH and CDR2 is LQKENI. This CDR3 reads CASSPSGQGSDYGYTF. The CDR3 bases are TGTGCCAGCTCACCATCAGGACAGGGGTCGGACTATGGCTACACCTTC.